This TCR beta chain was obtained from a study of T cell responses to AZD1222 COVID-19 vaccine. The study's findings and limits: Spike regions recognized by vaccine-associated CD4 TCRs spanned the protein, led by 160-218 and 743-854. Two AZD1222 administrations were followed by greater Spike-specific TCR breadth and depth. The study sampled repertoires only after the peak T cell response. It should be noted that donors were predominantly white British and more often female, and clonal diversity was possibly underestimated.

Points on this clone: Its antigen is as yet unknown.

The method was immunoSEQ multiplex PCR; TCRdb's version includes in-frame clones alone and lacks a portion of them. The table records some 56,000 clones, roughly 87% of them present only once. Between the trimmed V and J ends, which lost 1 base and 0 bases, there was a span of 10 bases. The CDR3 extends over 16 amino acids. Germline V CDR1 and CDR2: MGHRA, YSYEKL. The sequencing used peripheral blood, collected 28 days after the second AZD1222 dose. The clonotype was recovered from an adult who received the AZD1222 COVID-19 vaccine. The chain carries TRBV4-1 and TRBJ2-1, with D possibly called TRBD1 or TRBD2 (6 bases each). The CDR3 DNA reads as TGCGCCAGCAGCCAAGGCTCGGGGGCCTCCTACAATGAGCAGTTCTTC. It codes for CASSQGSGASYNEQFF.